What follows are 10 T cell receptor beta chains derived from one specimen sequenced in a study of beta chain features in type 1 diabetes. The study reverse transcribed the entire isolated RNA, so it sequenced expressed TCRB transcripts. TCRdb's table, derived via immunoSEQ multiplex PCR, lists solely in-frame clones and lacks some. The table has roughly 610,000 clones, less than 20% seen once. Sequenced input: naive CD4+ T cells from blood. The receptors come from a man aged 18 to 30 in good health.

This clone turned up a few times. This chain connects TRBV10-3 to TRBJ2-7; either TRBD1 or TRBD2 may fit D (5 bases each). There are 13 residues in the CDR3. Trimming shortened V by 3 bases and J by 2 bases, and 8 bases separated the two germline ends. Germline CDR1 and CDR2: ENHRY and SYGVKD. In DNA form, the CDR3 reads TGTGCCATCAGTGACGGGACCGCCTACGAGCAGTACTTC. This translates into CAISDGTAYEQYF.

CDR3 loop: CASRVQGAVSNQPQHF. The CDR3, as DNA: TGTGCCAGCAGAGTACAGGGGGCGGTGAGCAATCAGCCCCAGCATTTT. This chain uses TRBV27 with TRBJ1-5; 9 bases align to TRBD1. The V gene's germline CDR1 is MNHEY and CDR2 SMNVEV (reference sequence). V shed 6 bases and J 1 base; nucleotides not matched to a gene: 7. There are 16 residues in the CDR3.

Only a few counts were recorded for this clone. The chain couples TRBV7-3 to TRBJ1-1; 10 nucleotides match TRBD1. This CDR3 contains 15 residues. The J segment lost 3 bases and the V segment lost 4 bases, leaving 5 bases of the junction unmatched. Germline CDR1 reads SGHTA; CDR2 reads FQGTGA. The CDR3 region is CASSSTGGRDTEAFF. The CDR3, as DNA: TGTGCCAGCAGCTCGACAGGGGGCAGAGACACTGAAGCTTTCTTT.

This clone appeared a few times. V gene TRBV7-2 combines with J gene TRBJ2-3; D is ambiguous. The CDR3 has 12 residues. CDR1 SGHTA and CDR2 FQGNSA come from the germline V gene. The V gene lost 3 bases and the J gene lost 5 bases, with 6 bases spanning the gap. CDR3 in amino acids: CASSFLVDTQYF. The CDR3 nucleotides are TGTGCCAGCAGCTTTCTTGTAGATACGCAGTATTTT.

This clone was seen a handful of times. The V and J genes are TRBV27 and TRBJ2-6, with a possible D match to TRBD1 (6 bases). Trimming cost V 2 bases and J 4 bases, with 18 bases left between them. The germline V gene has CDR1 MNHEY and CDR2 SMNVEV (reference sequence). There are 18 residues in the CDR3. The CDR3 loop reads CASSLTLTGLPGANVLTF. Here the CDR3 DNA reads TGTGCCAGCAGTTTAACCTTGACAGGCCTCCCGGGGGCCAACGTCCTGACTTTC. The full variable domain, its missing parts supplied by reference TRBV27 and TRBJ2-6, is EAQVTQNPRYLITVTGKKLTVTCSQNMNHEYMSWYRQDPGLGLRQIYYSMNVEVTDKGDVPEGYKVSRKEKRNFPLILESPSPNQTSLYFCASSLTLTGLPGANVLTFGAGSRLTVL.

J is TRBJ2-7 and V is TRBV23-1, with D uncertain. TRBV23-1 is reported as an ORF; its role is uncertain. V lost 0 bases and J lost 3, with 0 bases in between. There are 11 residues in the CDR3. DNA for the CDR3: TGCGCCAGCAGTCAATCCTACGAGCAGTACTTC. Translated: CASSQSYEQYF.

The CDR3 DNA reads as TGCGCCAGCAGCTCCTCTAGCGGGGGAAACATTCAGTACTTC. It translates to CASSSSSGGNIQYF. The chain combines TRBV5-1 with TRBJ2-4; TRBD2 agrees at 10 bases. After removal of 3 bases from V and 6 bases from J, the junction contained 3 bases not matched to a gene. The germline V gene encodes CDR1 SGHRS and CDR2 YFSETQ. The length of the CDR3 is 14 residues.

This clone was seen more than once but under ten times. This rearrangement joins TRBV18 to TRBJ2-6; D is undetermined. Germline V CDR1 and CDR2: KGHSH, LQKENI. Trimming pared 2 bases from V and 0 bases from J, leaving 8 bases between. This CDR3 region has 16 residues. CDR3 protein: CASSPIVSSGANVLTF. In nucleotides, the CDR3 is TGTGCCAGCTCACCAATCGTCAGCTCTGGGGCCAACGTCCTGACTTTC.

This clone was seen a handful of times. The CDR3 region is CASSLKYGSTDTQYF. The CDR3 DNA reads TGTGCCAGCAGTTTAAAATACGGATCCACAGATACGCAGTATTTT. This rearrangement joins TRBV28 to TRBJ2-3, with unresolved D. The germline gives CDR1 MDHEN, CDR2 SYDVKM. The CDR3 runs to 15 residues. V lost 2 bases and J lost 2, with 11 bases in between.

The rearrangement links TRBV10-3 to TRBJ2-3; 10 bases line up with TRBD2. This CDR3 contains 18 residues. CDR1 is ENHRY and CDR2 is SYGVKD in the germline V gene. Trimming cost V 0 bases and J 0 bases; bases outside gene matches: 6. CDR3 in amino acids: CAISESLAGVGSTDTQYF. The CDR3 nucleotides read TGTGCCATCAGTGAGTCCCTAGCGGGGGTCGGGAGCACAGATACGCAGTATTTT.